One sample yielded the 28 T cell receptor beta chains listed below, sequenced in a study of CD8+ T cells in alopecia areata. RNA, once extracted, was reverse transcribed into cDNA for use as the sequencing template. Method: immunoSEQ multiplex PCR; TCRdb's copy keeps in-frame clones and lacks some. The data contain around 160,000 clones, around three fifths of them singletons. The treatment: oral pan-JAK inhibitor, 5-10 mg twice daily. Here the sequenced sample was CD4+ T cells sorted from blood, taken at week 24, from a patient treated with tofacitinib. Every receptor here comes from a human donor with alopecia areata.

V gene TRBV2 combines with J gene TRBJ2-7, with D possibly being TRBD1 (6 bases). V was pared by 4 bases and J by 0 bases, with 22 bases between. Looked up from germline, CDR1 is SNHLY and CDR2 is FYNNEI. This CDR3 contains 18 residues. The CDR3 region has the DNA TGTGCCAGCAGTGTAACAAGAGACAGGCCTCGTCACTCCTACGAGCAGTACTTC. Translated: CASSVTRDRPRHSYEQYF.

This sequence joins TRBV13 and TRBJ1-2, with 7 bases aligning to TRBD1. Germline V CDR1 and CDR2: PRHDT, FYEKMQ (reference sequence). The CDR3 is 13 amino acids. The V gene end was trimmed by 8 bases and the J gene end by 8 bases; junction bases not matched to a gene: 11. The CDR3 DNA follows: TGTGCCAGCGCGACGGCAGGGGGATGGGGCTACACCTTC. Protein: CASATAGGWGYTF. Complete variable domain (other parts from reference TRBV13 and TRBJ1-2): AAGVIQSPRHLIKEKRETATLKCYPIPRHDTVYWYQQGPGQDPQFLISFYEKMQSDKGSIPDRFSAQQFSDYHSELNMSSLELGDSALYFCASATAGGWGYTFGSGTRLTVV.

This chain joins TRBV2 and TRBJ2-2, with D possibly being TRBD2 (5 bases). The CDR3 runs to 14 residues. Per germline, CDR1 SNHLY and CDR2 FYNNEI. The V end lost 3 bases, the J end lost 4 bases, and 9 bases lay between the germline ends. For the CDR3, the DNA is TGTGCCAGCAGTGAGGGCCGGGGCACCGGGGAGCTGTTTTTT. Amino acids: CASSEGRGTGELFF. The entire variable domain, with the rest obtained from reference TRBV2 and TRBJ2-2, is as follows: EPEVTQTPSHQVTQMGQEVILRCVPISNHLYFYWYRQILGQKVEFLVSFYNNEISEKSEIFDDQFSVERPDGSNFTLKIRSTKLEDSAMYFCASSEGRGTGELFFGEGSRLTVL.

The V and J genes are TRBV10-2 and TRBJ1-2, with TRBD1 as a possible D gene (5 bases). Germline V gene data show CDR1 as WSHSY and CDR2 as SAAADI. This CDR3 contains 13 residues. With 3 bases removed from V and 7 bases from J, the gap between germline ends came to 12 bases. CDR3 residues: CASSDRVLSGYTF. CDR3 sequence (DNA): TGCGCCAGCAGTGACAGGGTTCTTTCTGGCTACACCTTC.

The rearrangement joins TRBV29-1 to TRBJ1-1, with unresolved D. The germline V gene encodes CDR1 SQVTM and CDR2 ANQGSEA. CDR3 length: 13 residues. The V gene lost 2 bases and the J gene lost 0 bases, with 7 bases spanning the gap. CDR3 nucleotides: TGCAGCGTTGAACATCAGATGAACACTGAAGCTTTCTTT. This sequence encodes CSVEHQMNTEAFF.

The table lists this clone with a few counts. The V and J genes are TRBV29-1 and TRBJ2-7, with D perhaps being TRBD1 or TRBD2 (5 bases each). Deletions cut 6 bases from V and 4 bases from J, with 19 bases between. This CDR3 spans 14 amino acids. Germline V gene lookup returns CDR1 SQVTM and CDR2 ANQGSEA. The CDR3 nucleotides read TGCAGCGTCAGCGGTGCTAGAGGGGCATACGAGCAGTACTTC. Protein product: CSVSGARGAYEQYF.

The chain uses TRBV6-5 and TRBJ1-2; a possible D gene is TRBD1 (6 bases). Trimming pared 7 bases from V and 4 bases from J, leaving 19 bases between. This CDR3 is built from 15 residues. Per germline, CDR1 MNHEY and CDR2 SVGAGI. Here the CDR3 DNA reads TGTGCCAGCACCCTACGGGGGGGCTTCGGCTATGGCTACACCTTC. This encodes CASTLRGGFGYGYTF.

The V and J genes are TRBV4-1 and TRBJ2-3; 9 bases agree with TRBD2. From germline, CDR1 is MGHRA and CDR2 YSYEKL. V lost 0 bases to trimming and J lost 8 bases; unmatched junction nucleotides: 6. The length of the CDR3 is 15 residues. This CDR3 reads CASSQEAGGPRTQYF. For the CDR3, the DNA is TGCGCCAGCAGCCAAGAGGCGGGGGGGCCGCGTACGCAGTATTTT.

The V call is TRBV28, the J call TRBJ1-2; D gene ambiguous. The V and J ends lost 5 bases and 5 bases respectively, with 9 bases between them. This CDR3 contains 12 residues. CDR1 MDHEN and CDR2 SYDVKM come from the germline V gene. The CDR3 protein is CASSPQIYGYTF. Here the CDR3 DNA reads TGTGCCAGCAGTCCGCAGATTTATGGCTACACCTTC.

The CDR3 reads CASSFGTGLGQPQHF. Written as DNA, the CDR3 is TGTGCCAGCAGCTTCGGGACAGGGTTGGGTCAGCCCCAGCATTTT. The J gene is TRBJ1-5, the V gene TRBV5-6; 9 bases align to TRBD1. This CDR3 spans 15 amino acids. The V gene end was trimmed by 2 bases and the J gene end by 6 bases; junction bases not matched to a gene: 6. The V gene's germline CDR1 is SGHDT and CDR2 YYEEEE. Using reference TRBV5-6 and TRBJ1-5 for the parts outside the CDR3, the full variable domain is DAGVTQSPTHLIKTRGQQVTLRCSPKSGHDTVSWYQQALGQGPQFIFQYYEEEERQRGNFPDRFSGHQFPNYSSELNVNALLLGDSALYLCASSFGTGLGQPQHFGDGTRLSIL.

This chain links TRBV27 with TRBJ1-4; D uncertain. The length of the CDR3 is 14 residues. Trimming shortened V by 3 bases and J by 6 bases, and 11 bases separated the two germline ends. In germline, CDR1 is MNHEY, CDR2 SMNVEV (reference sequence). The CDR3 nucleotides are TGTGCCAGCAGTTTGGCAGCGCGGCATGAAAAACTGTTTTTT. As protein: CASSLAARHEKLFF.

In its sample, this clone was seen a few times. The CDR3 coding sequence is TGCAGTGCCCCGGGCGAGAGGGGCTACACCTTC. Its protein is CSAPGERGYTF. The V and J genes are TRBV20-1 and TRBJ1-2; D remains ambiguous. Germline-derived CDR1 and CDR2 are DFQATT and SNEGSKA (reference sequence). This CDR3 spans 11 amino acids. V lost 6 bases and J 8 bases, leaving 13 bases between the germline ends.

The chain recombines TRBV5-1 with TRBJ1-2, with unresolved D. V lost 2 bases, J lost 7 bases, and 12 bases lay in between. Germline assignment: CDR1 SGHRS and CDR2 YFSETQ. The CDR3 consists of 13 residues. CDR3 amino acids: CASSLDQIGGYTF. In nucleotides, the CDR3 is TGCGCCAGCAGCTTAGACCAGATCGGTGGCTACACCTTC. The full variable domain, in which reference TRBV5-1 and TRBJ1-2 provide the parts outside the CDR3, is KAGVTQTPRYLIKTRGQQVTLSCSPISGHRSVSWYQQTPGQGLQFLFEYFSETQRNKGNFPGRFSGRQFSNSRSEMNVSTLELGDSALYLCASSLDQIGGYTFGSGTRLTVV.

This chain connects TRBV2 to TRBJ1-1; D is ambiguous. CDR3 length: 14 amino acids. V was clipped by 5 bases and J by 0 bases, with 10 bases between them. Germline CDR1 SNHLY, CDR2 FYNNEI. The CDR3 nucleotides read TGTGCCAGCAGTCCCGAGGAAATGAACACTGAAGCTTTCTTT. This sequence encodes CASSPEEMNTEAFF.

The chain is built from TRBV4-1 and TRBJ2-5; a weak D match, TRBD1 (7 bases). The CDR3 is 16 residues long. Germline CDR1 is MGHRA and CDR2 is YSYEKL. V was clipped by 1 base and J by 5 bases, with 17 bases between them. The CDR3 DNA reads as TGCGCCAGCAGCCAAGCGGAGGGGGCAGTTTCGGAGACCCAGTACTTC. Translated, it gives CASSQAEGAVSETQYF.

Worth noting for this clone: Other nucleotide sequences in the sample specify the same CDR3. The chain links TRBV29-1 to TRBJ1-1; D perhaps matches TRBD1 (5 bases). Germline CDR1 and CDR2: SQVTM and ANQGSEA. CDR3 length equals 13 residues. Deletions cut 4 bases from V and 0 bases from J, with 9 bases between. Here the CDR3 reads CSVGGRMNTEAFF. The CDR3 DNA is TGCAGCGTTGGGGGACGGATGAACACTGAAGCTTTCTTT.

The CDR3 here is CSGTDRATYEQYF. DNA of the CDR3: TGCAGCGGGACAGACAGGGCCACCTACGAGCAGTACTTC. The chain is built from TRBV29-1 and TRBJ2-7; 7 bases align to TRBD1. The CDR3 has 13 amino acids. Germline assignment: CDR1 SQVTM and CDR2 ANQGSEA. The trim removed 7 bases at V and 2 bases at J, leaving 8 bases unmatched.

In its sample, this clone was seen a few times. The chain has TRBV6-6 and TRBJ2-4; the match to TRBD1 covers 11 bases. Germline values: CDR1 MNHNY, CDR2 SVGAGI (reference sequence). This CDR3 has 16 residues. Unmatched junction bases numbered 7, after V lost 6 bases and J lost 3 bases. The CDR3, as DNA: TGTGCCAGCAGGACGGGACAGGGGGTAGTCAAAAACATTCAGTACTTC. Translating gives CASRTGQGVVKNIQYF.

This clone was seen more than once but under ten times. The chain joins TRBV7-9 to TRBJ2-1, with 10 bases identical to TRBD2. With V trimmed by 5 bases and J by 8 bases, 15 bases remained unmatched. The germline V gene has CDR1 SEHNR and CDR2 FQNEAQ (reference sequence). This CDR3 has 17 residues. The CDR3 DNA follows: TGTGCCAGCAGCCCGAGAGGCCTAGCGGGGGATGGATATGAGCAGTTCTTC. Translating it yields CASSPRGLAGDGYEQFF.

The V call is TRBV4-2, the J call TRBJ1-2; possible D gene TRBD1, 5 bases. The CDR3 runs to 15 residues. CDR1 and CDR2 from the germline V gene are LGHNA and YNFKEQ. Trimming pared 0 bases from V and 13 bases from J, leaving 21 bases between. The CDR3 here is CASSQEGRGDAGSTF. CDR3 coding DNA: TGTGCCAGCAGCCAAGAAGGGAGAGGGGACGCCGGGTCCACCTTC.

The CDR3 sequence is CSVSGGGNQPQHF. For the CDR3, the DNA is TGCAGCGTTTCCGGGGGTGGCAATCAGCCCCAGCATTTT. V usage is TRBV29-1 and J usage is TRBJ1-5, with a possible D match to TRBD1 (5 bases). Trimming stripped 5 bases from V and 2 bases from J, with 10 bases between. In germline, CDR1 is SQVTM, CDR2 ANQGSEA. This CDR3 comprises 13 residues. The variable domain in full, completed from reference TRBV29-1 and TRBJ1-5, reads SAVISQKPSRDICQRGTSLTIQCQVDSQVTMMFWYRQQPGQSLTLIATANQGSEATYESGFVIDKFPISRPNLTFSTLTVSNMSPEDSSIYLCSVSGGGNQPQHFGDGTRLSIL.

The chain recombines TRBV6-5 with TRBJ2-1; 7 nucleotides line up with TRBD2. CDR1 and CDR2 (germline): MNHEY, SVGAGI. This CDR3 is built from 14 residues. V lost 5 bases to trimming and J lost 4 bases; unmatched junction nucleotides: 5. CDR3 sequence (DNA): TGTGCCAGCAGTAAGCCGGGGGGATACAATGAGCAGTTCTTC. It translates to CASSKPGGYNEQFF.

The rearrangement links TRBV27 to TRBJ1-1; D gene uncertain. The V end was cut by 5 bases, the J end by 7 bases, with 17 bases between. There are 14 residues in the CDR3. Germline CDR1 is MNHEY and CDR2 is SMNVEV (reference sequence). This CDR3 reads CASSHLSAGGEAFF. CDR3 DNA sequence: TGTGCCAGCAGTCACCTTTCGGCAGGCGGTGAAGCTTTCTTT.

The chain is built from TRBV12-5 and TRBJ2-7, with a possible D match to TRBD1 (5 bases). The CDR3 covers 12 residues. CDR1 LGHNT and CDR2 FRNRAP come from the germline V gene. V shed 2 bases and J shed 7 bases, with 9 bases lying between them. CDR3 coding DNA: TGTGCTAGTGGTTTGATCCCAGGGGAGCAGTACTTC. It specifies CASGLIPGEQYF.

The rearrangement links TRBV9 to TRBJ2-7; D is ambiguous. Germline-derived CDR1 and CDR2 are SGDLS and YYNGEE. The CDR3 runs to 11 residues. Trimming left V 4 bases short and J 6 bases short, with 8 bases between. The CDR3 bases are TGTGCCAGCAGCTTGAAATCCGAGCAGTACTTC. This codes for CASSLKSEQYF.

The V gene is TRBV29-1, the J gene TRBJ2-3; TRBD2 aligns across 7 bases. The CDR3 is 13 residues long. CDR1 and CDR2 from the germline V gene are SQVTM and ANQGSEA. Losses at the gene ends were 2 bases for V and 6 bases for J; bases not matched to a gene: 5. The CDR3 loop reads CSVEQLAFDTQYF. CDR3 coding DNA: TGCAGCGTTGAACAACTAGCGTTTGATACGCAGTATTTT.

This chain uses TRBV19 with TRBJ2-5, with unresolved D. V was clipped by 0 bases and J by 3 bases, with 8 bases between them. This CDR3 comprises 14 residues. Per the germline V gene, CDR1 is LNHDA and CDR2 is SQIVND (reference sequence). The CDR3 region has the DNA TGTGCCAGTAGTATAGATCGTGTTAAAGAGACCCAGTACTTC. It translates to CASSIDRVKETQYF.

The CDR3 protein is CAWADRQGYSGANVLTF. CDR3 coding DNA: TGTGCCTGGGCCGATAGACAGGGCTACTCTGGGGCCAACGTCCTGACTTTC. The genes are TRBV30 and TRBJ2-6, with 7 positions matching TRBD1. J lost 0 bases, V lost 5 bases, and 10 bases had no gene match. Germline V gene sequence: CDR1 GTSNPN, CDR2 SVGIG (reference sequence). This CDR3 is 17 amino acids long.